This is a list of T cell receptor beta chains from one sample in a study of shared clonotypes between healthy human individuals. Repertoires were generated with immunoSEQ multiplex PCR, while TCRdb's copy carries only in-frame clones and drops some. The sample yields about 980,000 clones, approximately 76% seen once. The sequenced sample was memory CD4+ T cells sorted from blood. The receptors come from a man between 18 and 35 years old in good health. Both conserved end residues are part of each CDR3. Each record gives: V gene, D gene, clone size, J gene, CDR3 protein, CDR3 DNA. D genes are given only for firm matches. Clone sizes are given selectively: once, few, many, or a class where the clone is expanded.

TRBV6-1	TRBD2	NA	TRBJ2-3	CASSDLLAGTTDTQYF	TGTGCCAGCAGTGATTTACTAGCGGGAACCACAGATACGCAGTATTTT
TRBV7-6	TRBD1	NA	TRBJ2-7	CASSQDREYEQYF	TGTGCCAGCAGCCAGGACAGGGAATACGAGCAGTACTTC
TRBV27	NA	NA	TRBJ1-1	CASSLSGLGTEAFF	TGTGCCAGCAGTTTATCCGGCCTAGGCACTGAAGCTTTCTTT
TRBV29-1	TRBD1	once	TRBJ2-7	CSVDGPGGNEQYF	TGCAGCGTTGATGGGCCAGGGGGCAACGAGCAGTACTTC
TRBV5-1	TRBD1	NA	TRBJ2-7	CASSLGGGASEQYF	TGCGCCAGCAGCTTGGGAGGGGGCGCGTCAGAGCAGTACTTC
TRBV4-3	NA	NA	TRBJ2-1	CASSQDPGLRGEQFF	TGCGCCAGCAGCCAAGATCCCGGCCTGAGGGGTGAGCAGTTCTTC
TRBV19	NA	NA	TRBJ1-2	CASSIEGGGYYGYTF	TGTGCCAGTAGTATAGAGGGAGGAGGCTACTATGGCTACACCTTC
TRBV4-1	NA	NA	TRBJ1-3	CASSQGSRGGFGNTIYF	TGCGCCAGCAGCCAAGGGTCGCGGGGGGGTTTTGGAAACACCATATATTTT
TRBV5-5	NA	many	TRBJ1-5	CASSLEHGPRQPQHF	TGTGCCAGCAGCTTGGAGCACGGTCCCCGGCAGCCCCAGCATTTT
TRBV7-2	NA	once	TRBJ2-7	CASSLAMAESTYEQYF	TGTGCCAGCAGCTTAGCGATGGCGGAGTCAACCTACGAGCAGTACTTC
TRBV5-4	TRBD2	NA	TRBJ2-1	CASSYGLAGVVYNEQFF	TGTGCCAGCAGCTACGGACTAGCGGGAGTGGTGTACAATGAGCAGTTCTTC
TRBV6-1	TRBD2	NA	TRBJ2-7	CASRPTSGGAFEQYF	TGTGCCAGCAGACCGACTAGCGGGGGGGCTTTCGAGCAGTACTTC
TRBV7-2	TRBD1	NA	TRBJ2-7	CASSLSQGVGYEQYF	TGTGCCAGCAGCTTATCTCAGGGGGTAGGCTACGAGCAGTACTTC
TRBV6-6	TRBD2	few	TRBJ2-7	CASAGDGEQYF	TGTGCCAGTGCGGGAGATGGCGAGCAGTACTTC
TRBV18	NA	NA	TRBJ1-2	CASSMADYGYTF	TGTGCCAGCTCAATGGCAGACTATGGCTACACCTTC
TRBV9	NA	NA	TRBJ1-2	CASSPISMGRAYGYTF	TGTGCCAGCAGCCCTATATCCATGGGCAGGGCCTATGGCTACACCTTC
TRBV4-1	NA	NA	TRBJ1-2	CASSHQTGGYTF	TGCGCCAGCAGCCACCAGACGGGTGGCTACACCTTC
TRBV25-1	NA	NA	TRBJ1-6	CASRDTGLNSPLHF	TGTGCCAGCAGGGATACAGGGTTAAATTCACCCCTCCACTTT
TRBV7-2	NA	NA	TRBJ2-2	CASSFVRGSGGELFF	TGTGCCAGCAGCTTTGTACGCGGTTCGGGCGGGGAGCTGTTTTTT
TRBV10-3	TRBD1	NA	TRBJ2-1	CAISGTGQVGNEQFF	TGTGCCATCAGTGGAACGGGACAGGTGGGGAATGAGCAGTTCTTC
TRBV10-2	NA	NA	TRBJ2-1	CASLGEASSYNEQFF	TGCGCCAGCTTAGGAGAGGCGAGCTCCTACAATGAGCAGTTCTTC
TRBV12-5	NA	NA	TRBJ2-7	CASGGQSAYEQYF	TGTGCTAGTGGAGGACAGAGTGCCTACGAGCAGTACTTC
TRBV6-1	NA	NA	TRBJ1-5	CASRIDGAGQPQHF	TGTGCCAGCAGGATTGATGGGGCTGGTCAGCCCCAGCATTTT
TRBV10-3	TRBD1	many	TRBJ1-2	CAITPTGGGYTF	TGTGCCATCACTCCGACAGGGGGCGGCTACACCTTC
TRBV11-3	NA	NA	TRBJ2-3	CASSLGFEGQADTQYF	TGTGCCAGCAGCTTAGGGTTTGAGGGCCAGGCAGATACGCAGTATTTT
TRBV5-1	NA	NA	TRBJ2-3	CASRKGGTDTQYF	TGCGCCAGCAGGAAAGGGGGAACAGATACGCAGTATTTT
TRBV6-4	TRBD1	NA	TRBJ2-2	CASSDSFLGQGTGELFF	TGTGCCAGCAGTGACTCGTTCTTAGGACAGGGTACCGGGGAGCTGTTTTTT
TRBV5-5	TRBD1	NA	TRBJ1-5	CASSSKWTGSNQPQHF	TGTGCCAGCAGCTCCAAATGGACAGGTAGCAATCAGCCCCAGCATTTT
TRBV10-3	TRBD2	NA	TRBJ2-7	CAISESGGGRAYEQYF	TGTGCCATCAGTGAGTCGGGAGGCGGGAGGGCCTACGAGCAGTACTTC
TRBV2	NA	NA	TRBJ2-2	CASSATRSTGELFF	TGTGCCAGCAGTGCCACACGGAGCACCGGGGAGCTGTTTTTT
TRBV5-4	TRBD1	NA	TRBJ2-2	CASSLGGQGLANTGELFF	TGTGCCAGCAGCTTGGGCGGACAGGGCCTTGCGAACACCGGGGAGCTGTTTTTT
TRBV5-1	NA	few	TRBJ2-2	CASSNTGGTGELFF	TGCGCCAGCAGCAACACAGGCGGCACCGGGGAGCTGTTTTTT
TRBV5-4	NA	few	TRBJ1-6	CASSLVSGSGNSPLHF	TGTGCCAGCAGCTTGGTGTCAGGGTCTGGGAATTCACCCCTCCACTTT
TRBV6-6	NA	NA	TRBJ1-1	CASSYKTAPNTEAFF	TGTGCCAGCAGTTACAAAACAGCGCCGAACACTGAAGCTTTCTTT
TRBV19	NA	NA	TRBJ1-2	CASTRSQGTYGYTF	TGTGCCAGTACCCGAAGTCAGGGGACCTATGGCTACACCTTC
TRBV6-1	NA	NA	TRBJ1-5	CASSEAPTGPQPQHF	TGTGCCAGCAGTGAAGCACCCACAGGGCCCCAGCCCCAGCATTTT
TRBV6-9	NA	NA	TRBJ1-4	CASQRRNEKLFF	TGTGCCAGCCAACGCCGAAATGAAAAACTGTTTTTT
TRBV10-3	NA	NA	TRBJ2-5	CAISERRVETQYF	TGTGCCATCAGTGAAAGGAGAGTGGAGACCCAGTACTTC
TRBV30	TRBD2	few	TRBJ2-7	CAWSRGGDYEQYF	TGTGCCTGGAGTCGCGGGGGGGACTACGAGCAGTACTTC
TRBV5-1	NA	once	TRBJ2-6	CASSQGPTGANVLTF	TGCGCCAGCAGCCAGGGGCCAACTGGGGCCAACGTCCTGACTTTC
TRBV6-5	NA	NA	TRBJ2-7	CASSYSGSSYEQYF	TGTGCCAGCAGTTACTCGGGCAGCTCCTACGAGCAGTACTTC
TRBV10-2	NA	NA	TRBJ1-1	CASSDGGTEAFF	TGCGCCAGCAGTGACGGGGGGACTGAAGCTTTCTTT
TRBV2	NA	NA	TRBJ2-2	CASRDIQANTGELFF	TGTGCCAGCAGAGATATTCAGGCGAACACCGGGGAGCTGTTTTTT
TRBV12-5	TRBD1	NA	TRBJ1-1	CASGLGKTGGEAFF	TGTGCTAGTGGTTTGGGTAAGACAGGGGGGGAAGCTTTCTTT
TRBV14	TRBD1	NA	TRBJ1-2	CASSQAGTGVVNGYTF	TGTGCCAGCAGCCAAGCCGGGACAGGGGTGGTGAATGGCTACACCTTC
TRBV2	TRBD1	many	TRBJ2-7	CATLQGVISYEQYF	TGTGCCACCCTTCAGGGGGTAATAAGCTACGAGCAGTACTTC
TRBV21-1	NA	NA	TRBJ2-7	CASSEHSLRDRDWYEQYF	TGTGCCAGCAGTGAGCACTCACTTAGGGACAGGGATTGGTACGAGCAGTACTTC
TRBV18	NA	NA	TRBJ2-7	CASSPAGTAEQYF	TGTGCCAGCTCACCGGCCGGGACCGCCGAGCAGTACTTC
TRBV5-1	NA	few	TRBJ1-2	CASSLYGYTF	TGCGCCAGCAGCTTGTATGGCTACACCTTC
TRBV2	NA	few	TRBJ1-2	CASSVSGLKGYTF	TGTGCCAGCAGTGTCTCGGGACTTAAGGGCTACACCTTC
TRBV6-1	TRBD1	NA	TRBJ2-7	CASSPHGQASYEQYF	TGTGCCAGCAGTCCCCATGGACAGGCGTCCTACGAGCAGTACTTC
TRBV5-8	NA	NA	TRBJ1-5	CASSSLLNQPQHF	TGTGCCAGCAGCTCTCTGTTAAATCAGCCCCAGCATTTT
TRBV9	TRBD1	once	TRBJ1-1	CASSASTGGYTEAFF	TGTGCCAGCAGCGCCTCGACAGGGGGCTATACTGAAGCTTTCTTT
TRBV7-9	NA	NA	TRBJ1-4	CASSPLDSEKLFF	TGTGCCAGCAGCCCCCTAGATAGTGAAAAACTGTTTTTT